This T cell receptor (beta chain) came from a study of blood T cells in healthy people across ages (dated by TCRdb to about 2015). Background on the whole study: Template switching captured roughly one uniquely barcoded TCR beta cDNA molecule per two T cells in model experiments. To track age-related changes in TCR beta repertoire diversity, the study relied on deep sequencing normalized with unique cDNA molecular identifiers. Donors were grouped into four age groups: young (average roughly 16 years), middle-aged (approximately 41), aged (around 60) and long-lived (about 82). To avoid experimental bias, donors of different ages were spread randomly across the sequencing lanes. For two donors (one aged 18 to 29 and one aged 80 or older), the study analyzed two additional independent replicas of 1 million unique cDNA reads from the same blood draw.

The method behind the library was 5' RACE. Sequencing was carried out with an Illumina HiSeq 2500. A second PCR of 7 to 11 cycles was performed with a sample-barcoded 5' primer and a J-beta primer mix. Each TCR beta cDNA molecule received a unique molecular identifier from a template-switch 5' adaptor carrying 12 random nucleotides. Each sample yielded at least 3 million CDR3-containing paired-end reads. First-strand cDNA synthesis was performed from all RNA using the Mint cDNA synthesis kit, with priming by a TRBC-specific oligonucleotide. Following uracil-DNA glycosylase treatment, all cDNA underwent a first 18-cycle PCR with the universal primers M1SS and BC2_uni_R. As for the original processing: Normalization of each sample was performed by random selection of 1 million high-quality reads, each carrying a distinct molecular identifier. Instead of being binned into consensus sequences, reads with shared molecular identifiers were discarded. CDR3 identification, clonotype clustering and error correction used MiTCR with a Q25 quality threshold and the strictest error-elimination algorithm. A nonparametric unseen species model with Euler transformation was used to estimate a lower bound on total TCR beta diversity. The public sequencing data were trimmed at Q25 with fastp and processed into clonotypes with MiXCR by TCRdb, which kept only in-frame beta chains. Each CDR3 protein appears once, grouped with its most common genes and DNA. These V and J calls originate from TCRdb's pipeline instead of the authors' own analysis. This sample holds 1.2 million to 1.5 million distinct CDR3 sequences; 35% to 45% were observed only once. Roughly 8.2% of the sample belongs to the ten largest clones.

For this clonotype: Its antigen has not been determined. Within one base of it there is no much larger clone, and no base qualities were kept.

The investigation overall reported the following: The percentage of naive T cells measured by flow cytometry correlated strongly with observed TCR beta diversity. Compared with the aged group, the long-lived group had more naive CD4+ T cells, fewer expanded clones and increased TCR diversity, suggesting age selection. Estimates of total diversity from one million sequenced T cells were regarded as lower bounds and underestimates. Observed TCR beta diversity per million T cells fell roughly linearly with age, and a significant reduction was already apparent by age roughly 41. Bulk unsorted PBMC profiling prevented conclusive comparison of naive and antigen-experienced compartments. Because donor CMV infection status was unknown, age-related changes in expanded clonotypes were potentially confounded.

The donors were roughly 40 Caucasian individuals from Russia, aged 6 to 90 years, who were systemically healthy. Each donor gave ten milliliters of peripheral blood, collected into EDTA-treated Vacutainer tubes. Ficoll-Paque density-gradient centrifugation was used to isolate PBMCs, with at least 6.5 million per sample. Total RNA was extracted from PBMCs with Trizol reagent, with at least 5 micrograms obtained per sample. The percentages of naive CD45RAhigh/CD27high T cells were determined by flow cytometry on a PBMC aliquot from every donor. From its cysteine to its phenylalanine, the CDR3 spans 16 amino acids. Only the CDR3 DNA stays, 48 bases, in frame from base 1. The germline V and J ends show losses of 1 base and 2 bases respectively, and no gene match explains 5 bases of the junction. Reading the germline V gene (reference sequence) gives CDR1 LGHDT and CDR2 YNNKEL.

The specimen sequenced was blood. The TCR sequence derives from a woman aged 18-29 years in good health. The rearrangement joined TRBV3-1 to TRBJ2-5, with 9 bases in between that match TRBD2. The CDR3: CASSQASSGMQETQYF. The DNA sequence is TGTGCCAGCAGCCAAGCTTCTAGCGGGATGCAAGAGACCCAGTACTTC.